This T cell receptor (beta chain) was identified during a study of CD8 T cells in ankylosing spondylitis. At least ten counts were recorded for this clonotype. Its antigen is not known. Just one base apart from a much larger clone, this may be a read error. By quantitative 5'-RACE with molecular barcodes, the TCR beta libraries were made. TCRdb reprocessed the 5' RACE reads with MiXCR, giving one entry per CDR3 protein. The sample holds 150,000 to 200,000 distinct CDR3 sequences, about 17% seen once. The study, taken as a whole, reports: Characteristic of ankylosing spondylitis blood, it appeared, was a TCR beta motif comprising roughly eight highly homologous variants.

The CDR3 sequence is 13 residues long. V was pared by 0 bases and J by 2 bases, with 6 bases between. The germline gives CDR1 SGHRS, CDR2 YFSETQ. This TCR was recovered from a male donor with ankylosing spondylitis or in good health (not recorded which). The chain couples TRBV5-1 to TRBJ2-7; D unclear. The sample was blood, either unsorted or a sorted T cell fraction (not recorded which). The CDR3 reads CASSLDRPYEQYF. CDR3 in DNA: TGCGCCAGCAGCTTGGACAGACCCTACGAGCAGTACTTC.